These 32 T cell receptor beta chains were all obtained from the same sample, sequenced in a study of control samples from healthy donors and cancer patients. TCRdb's copy holds only in-frame clones and misses some; the assay was immunoSEQ multiplex PCR. Of tens of thousands of clones listed, 85% were seen once; the top ten hold about 5%. The sequenced material came from blood. The receptors shown here come from a man in his forties in good health.

V and J are TRBV5-1 and TRBJ1-4; 7 bases line up with TRBD1. Trimming removed 4 bases from V and 7 bases from J; junction bases left unmatched: 10. The CDR3 consists of 15 residues. Per germline, CDR1 SGHRS and CDR2 YFSETQ. The CDR3 spells CASSLTSDRVEKLFF. The DNA for the CDR3 is TGCGCCAGCAGCCTCACTAGCGACAGGGTTGAAAAACTGTTTTTT. Using reference TRBV5-1 and TRBJ1-4 for the parts outside the CDR3, the full variable domain is KAGVTQTPRYLIKTRGQQVTLSCSPISGHRSVSWYQQTPGQGLQFLFEYFSETQRNKGNFPGRFSGRQFSNSRSEMNVSTLELGDSALYLCASSLTSDRVEKLFFGSGTQLSVL.

The chain links TRBV7-3 to TRBJ2-5; 7 bases match TRBD2. The CDR3 sequence is 15 residues long. The ends lost 2 bases at V and 3 bases at J; junction bases unmatched: 6. Germline V CDR1 and CDR2: SGHTA, FQGTGA. CDR3 residues: CASSLWSSGKETQYF. CDR3 DNA sequence: TGTGCCAGCAGCTTATGGTCTAGCGGAAAAGAGACCCAGTACTTC.

V and J are TRBV6-5 and TRBJ1-2, with D possibly being TRBD1 (5 bases). Germline CDR1 is MNHEY and CDR2 is SVGAGI. With 7 bases removed from V and 3 bases from J, the gap between germline ends came to 12 bases. The CDR3 spans 13 residues. CDR3 loop: CASIVQADYGYTF. CDR3 DNA: TGTGCCAGCATCGTACAGGCCGACTATGGCTACACCTTC.

This chain links TRBV24-1 with TRBJ2-3, with D possibly being TRBD1 (6 bases). V lost 0 bases and J 3 bases, leaving 15 bases between the germline ends. Looked up from germline, CDR1 is KGHDR and CDR2 is SFDVKD. This CDR3 has 17 amino acids. CDR3 residues: CATSDLPGHGGTDTQYF. CDR3 sequence (DNA): TGTGCCACCAGTGATTTGCCGGGACACGGAGGAACAGATACGCAGTATTTT.

The rearrangement links TRBV5-1 to TRBJ1-4; the D gene is possibly TRBD1 (6 bases). CDR1 and CDR2 from the germline V gene are SGHRS and YFSETQ. The V gene lost 2 bases and the J gene lost 5 bases, with 13 bases spanning the gap. The CDR3 length is 15 residues. CDR3 loop: CASSLIGGGNEKLFF. CDR3 bases: TGCGCCAGCAGCTTAATCGGGGGCGGAAATGAAAAACTGTTTTTT.

The CDR3 DNA sequence: TGTGCCAGCAGTTACTCGTTGTCGGGGGAAAAGAGGAACACCGGGGAGCTGTTTTTT. The encoded protein is CASSYSLSGEKRNTGELFF. The chain has TRBV6-2 or TRBV6-3 and TRBJ2-2; D perhaps matches TRBD2 (6 bases). This CDR3 spans 19 amino acids. Germline CDR1 is MNHEY and CDR2 is SVGEGT. The ends were cut back, 0 bases at V and 1 base at J, with 18 bases in the middle.

This chain joins TRBV7-2 and TRBJ1-5; a weak D match, TRBD1 (6 bases). Germline CDR1 and CDR2: SGHTA and FQGNSA. V shed 2 bases and J shed 4 bases, with 9 bases lying between them. This CDR3 contains 14 residues. CDR3 protein: CASSLQGRNQPQHF. Written as DNA, the CDR3 is TGTGCCAGCAGCTTACAGGGGCGGAATCAGCCCCAGCATTTT.

This clone was observed a single time. The chain joins TRBV30 to TRBJ2-7; D is uncertain. V lost 0 bases, J lost 2 bases, and 8 bases lay in between. Germline CDR1 reads GTSNPN; CDR2 reads SVGIG (reference sequence). The CDR3 length is 13 residues. For the CDR3, the DNA is TGTGCCTGGAGTGTACGCGGCACCTACGAGCAGTACTTC. This sequence encodes CAWSVRGTYEQYF.

This chain connects TRBV7-9 to TRBJ2-5, with no clear D. The germline V gene has CDR1 SEHNR and CDR2 FQNEAQ (reference sequence). V was clipped by 0 bases and J by 5 bases, with 4 bases between them. The CDR3 runs to 12 residues. The CDR3 DNA follows: TGTGCCAGCAGCTTAGCTGGGGAGACCCAGTACTTC. Its translation is CASSLAGETQYF.

The rearrangement joins TRBV27 to TRBJ2-7; 10 bases agree with TRBD1. Germline V CDR1 and CDR2: MNHEY, SMNVEV (reference sequence). The CDR3 extends over 15 amino acids. V shed 5 bases, J shed 5 bases, and the junction held 9 bases outside the gene matches. CDR3 amino acids: CASSDRDRGSDEQYF. CDR3 sequence (DNA): TGTGCCAGCAGTGACCGGGACAGGGGATCCGACGAGCAGTACTTC.

The chain uses TRBV5-1 and TRBJ1-1; D is possibly TRBD1 (5 bases). Germline CDR1 SGHRS, CDR2 YFSETQ. The CDR3 consists of 14 residues. Trimming left V 4 bases short and J 0 bases short, with 10 bases between. CDR3 coding DNA: TGCGCCAGCAGCGCGGACACAGTGAACACTGAAGCTTTCTTT. Translating it yields CASSADTVNTEAFF.

The CDR3 here is CASSLRGTGAMNTEAFF. CDR3 nucleotides: TGCGCCAGCAGCTTACGCGGGACAGGGGCCATGAACACTGAAGCTTTCTTT. The chain combines TRBV5-1 with TRBJ1-1; 10 positions agree with TRBD1. V lost 2 bases, J lost 0 bases, and 7 bases stayed unmatched. Germline CDR1 reads SGHRS; CDR2 reads YFSETQ. The CDR3 loop spans 17 amino acids.

The chain combines TRBV10-3 with TRBJ1-1; TRBD1 is a possible D gene (6 bases). The germline V gene encodes CDR1 ENHRY and CDR2 SYGVKD. The CDR3 has 16 residues. Between the trimmed V and J ends, which lost 3 bases and 5 bases, there was a span of 19 bases. CDR3 protein: CAISDSIGQLGTEAFF. CDR3 nucleotide sequence: TGTGCCATCAGTGATAGCATAGGACAGCTGGGGACTGAAGCTTTCTTT.

A few counts support this clone. V gene TRBV9 combines with J gene TRBJ1-5, with D possibly matching TRBD1 (6 bases). The CDR3 is 15 amino acids. V was clipped by 2 bases and J by 3 bases, with 12 bases between them. Germline CDR1 SGDLS, CDR2 YYNGEE. The CDR3 here is CASSVTGNPNQPQHF. In DNA form, the CDR3 reads TGTGCCAGCAGCGTTACAGGGAACCCCAATCAGCCCCAGCATTTT.

V and J are TRBV5-4 and TRBJ2-1; D is unclear. V shed 4 bases and J shed 2 bases, with 19 bases lying between them. The CDR3 loop spans 17 amino acids. Per the germline V gene, CDR1 is SGHNT and CDR2 is YYREEE (reference sequence). Here the CDR3 reads CASSAGIRPNTYNEQFF. The CDR3 DNA follows: TGTGCCAGCAGCGCTGGTATCCGTCCCAACACCTACAATGAGCAGTTCTTC.

V and J are TRBV7-2 and TRBJ1-6, with 7 bases aligning to TRBD1. There are 15 residues in the CDR3. Unmatched junction bases numbered 11, after V lost 9 bases and J lost 6 bases. Looked up from germline, CDR1 is SGHTA and CDR2 is FQGNSA. CDR3 in DNA: TGTGCCAGTCTGAGGGGGCGGGCAGTTAATTCACCCCTCCACTTT. It is translated as CASLRGRAVNSPLHF.

This rearrangement joins TRBV5-1 to TRBJ1-1; D might be TRBD1 (5 bases). The ends were cut back, 2 bases at V and 2 bases at J, with 13 bases in the middle. Germline loops: CDR1 SGHRS, CDR2 YFSETQ. The CDR3 consists of 15 residues. CDR3 in amino acids: CASSFSGQGNTEAFF. In DNA, the CDR3 is TGCGCCAGCAGCTTCTCTGGCCAGGGCAACACTGAAGCTTTCTTT.

The rearrangement links TRBV4-1 to TRBJ1-5, with 7 nucleotides matching TRBD1. The CDR3 contains 16 residues. The germline gives CDR1 MGHRA, CDR2 YSYEKL. J was trimmed by 3 bases and V by 2 bases; bases with no gene match: 7. In DNA, the CDR3 is TGCGCCAGCAGCCAACAGATGGACAGGTTCAATCAGCCCCAGCATTTT. Protein: CASSQQMDRFNQPQHF.

V usage is TRBV24-1 and J usage is TRBJ2-5, with TRBD1 identical over 8 bases. The CDR3 runs to 15 residues. Per germline, CDR1 KGHDR and CDR2 SFDVKD. Trimming at V came to 4 bases and at J to 3 bases, leaving 6 bases not matched to a gene. The DNA for the CDR3 is TGTGCCACCAGTGAAGGACAGGGTTTTGAAGAGACCCAGTACTTC. The encoded protein is CATSEGQGFEETQYF.

V gene TRBV7-2 combines with J gene TRBJ1-1; no firm D call. Germline V gene data show CDR1 as SGHTA and CDR2 as FQGNSA. The V end lost 0 bases, the J end lost 7 bases, and 9 bases lay between the germline ends. The CDR3 loop spans 13 amino acids. CDR3: CASSLAAAYEAFF. CDR3 bases: TGTGCCAGCAGCTTAGCCGCAGCATATGAAGCTTTCTTT.

V usage is TRBV4-3 and J usage is TRBJ1-4, with 7 positions matching TRBD1. Per germline, CDR1 LGHNA and CDR2 YSLEER. The ends lost 1 base at V and 3 bases at J; junction bases unmatched: 2. This CDR3 spans 15 amino acids. For the CDR3, the DNA is TGCGCCAGCAGCCAAGGGGGGACAGCTAATGAAAAACTGTTTTTT. It yields the protein CASSQGGTANEKLFF.

The chain recombines TRBV6-8 with TRBJ2-1; the D is unclear. Germline values: CDR1 MNHGY, CDR2 SAAAGT. The V end lost 0 bases, the J end lost 6 bases, and 3 bases lay between the germline ends. The CDR3 length is 12 residues. The CDR3 protein is CASSYSVNEQFF. The CDR3 nucleotides are TGTGCCAGCAGTTACTCGGTCAATGAGCAGTTCTTC.

The chain links TRBV5-1 to TRBJ2-3, with D possibly being TRBD1 (5 bases). Looked up from germline, CDR1 is SGHRS and CDR2 is YFSETQ. The ends were cut back, 2 bases at V and 2 bases at J, with 9 bases in the middle. This CDR3 region has 14 residues. CDR3 nucleotides: TGCGCCAGCAGCTTAGACAGCAACACAGATACGCAGTATTTT. It is translated as CASSLDSNTDTQYF.

This chain joins TRBV7-2 and TRBJ2-3, with a tentative D call TRBD1 (5 bases). Per germline, CDR1 SGHTA and CDR2 FQGNSA. The CDR3 loop spans 15 amino acids. Trimming shortened V by 0 bases and J by 4 bases, and 11 bases separated the two germline ends. CDR3 bases: TGTGCCAGCAGCTTAGCGGTGATAGGGGCAGATACGCAGTATTTT. Protein sequence: CASSLAVIGADTQYF. The full variable domain, in which reference TRBV7-2 and TRBJ2-3 provide the parts outside the CDR3, is GAGVSQSPSNKVTEKGKDVELRCDPISGHTALYWYRQSLGQGLEFLIYFQGNSAPDKSGLPSDRFSAERTGGSVSTLTIQRTQQEDSAVYLCASSLAVIGADTQYFGPGTRLTVL.

V usage is TRBV10-3 and J usage is TRBJ2-5, with 7 bases fitting TRBD2. J gave up 2 bases and V 6 bases, and 9 bases lay outside the gene matches. The CDR3 runs to 15 residues. CDR1 is ENHRY, CDR2 SYGVKD, per germline. The CDR3: CAIRASGAAQETQYF. Written as DNA, the CDR3 is TGTGCCATCAGGGCTAGCGGAGCCGCTCAAGAGACCCAGTACTTC.

The J gene is TRBJ2-3, the V gene TRBV9; TRBD2 agrees at 8 bases. With V trimmed by 0 bases and J by 0 bases, 9 bases remained unmatched. Looked up from germline, CDR1 is SGDLS and CDR2 is YYNGEE. CDR3 length equals 18 residues. The CDR3 protein is CASSVVGGGSTSTDTQYF. CDR3 nucleotides: TGTGCCAGCAGCGTAGTGGGCGGGGGGTCCACCAGCACAGATACGCAGTATTTT.

The genes are TRBV21-1 and TRBJ2-7; the tabulated D call, TRBD2, remains unverified against the DNA. TRBV21-1 is a documented pseudogene. The CDR3 runs 14 residues. Here the CDR3 reads CASSKVGGDYEQYF. The CDR3 DNA sequence: TGTGCCAGCAGCAAAGTGGGGGGGGACTACGAGCAGTACTTC.

This chain links TRBV5-6 with TRBJ2-3; D possibly corresponds to TRBD2 (6 bases). This CDR3 region has 16 residues. Germline V CDR1 and CDR2: SGHDT, YYEEEE. Deletions cut 0 bases from V and 7 bases from J, with 18 bases between. CDR3 sequence: CASSLDGGGRAYTQYF. CDR3 bases: TGTGCCAGCAGCTTGGACGGGGGAGGTCGCGCGTATACGCAGTATTTT. Looking up the rest from reference TRBV5-6 and TRBJ2-3 gives the full variable domain: DAGVTQSPTHLIKTRGQQVTLRCSPKSGHDTVSWYQQALGQGPQFIFQYYEEEERQRGNFPDRFSGHQFPNYSSELNVNALLLGDSALYLCASSLDGGGRAYTQYFGPGTRLTVL.

A word on this clone: Sequence at one end of the junction differs from germline and may be a read error. V gene TRBV7-7 combines with J gene TRBJ2-2; D may correspond to TRBD1 or TRBD2 (5 bases each). The CDR3 length is 14 residues. In germline, CDR1 is SSHAT, CDR2 FNYEAQ (reference sequence). CDR3 DNA sequence: TGTGCTAGCAGCCCCCCCGGGGCCACCGGGGAGCTGTTTTTT. Encoded protein: CASSPPGATGELFF.

This clone was seen just once. The J gene is TRBJ1-1, the V gene TRBV15; D not certain. CDR1 is LNHNV and CDR2 is YYDKDF in the germline V gene (reference sequence). The CDR3 spans 14 residues. Trimming removed 3 bases from V and 1 base from J, with 9 bases in between. CDR3 bases: TGTGCCACCAGCAGTGGACGGGGGAACACTGAAGCTTTCTTT. Residues: CATSSGRGNTEAFF.

This chain joins TRBV5-1 and TRBJ2-3; TRBD2 matches at 8 bases. CDR1 is SGHRS, CDR2 YFSETQ, per germline. After removal of 4 bases from V and 1 base from J, the junction contained 2 bases not matched to a gene. The CDR3 has 14 residues. The CDR3 DNA sequence: TGCGCCAGCAGCGATAGCGGGGGCACAGATACGCAGTATTTT. Translation: CASSDSGGTDTQYF.

This chain joins TRBV6-5 and TRBJ2-7; D is unclear. V lost 9 bases and J 0 bases, leaving 9 bases between the germline ends. The germline gives CDR1 MNHEY, CDR2 SVGAGI. This CDR3 has 12 amino acids. CDR3: CASGVSSYEQYF. The DNA of the CDR3 is TGTGCCAGTGGGGTGAGCTCCTACGAGCAGTACTTC.